A selection of T cell receptor beta chains follows, all from one sample in a study of T-cell memory formation after mild COVID-19. TCRdb re-analysed the 5' RACE reads in MiXCR, keeping a single row per CDR3 protein. This sample has about 560,000 distinct CDR3 sequences; around 15% occur once, and the top ten carry around 8.1%. Source material: PBMCs or a T cell subset sorted from them (not recorded which). All receptors derive from an adult woman who had mild COVID-19 (a few samples of this study predate the infection). Cell type and time point are not known. CDR3s include the opening cysteine and the closing phenylalanine or tryptophan. The D gene is left open where the match is weak. Clone size is stated in some rows and not others, as once, few, many or a class when expanded.

V,D,J,size,CDR3,DNA
TRBV3-1,.,TRBJ1-2,once,CASSPTVSNYGYTF,TGTGCCAGCAGCCCGACGGTTTCTAACTATGGCTACACCTTC
TRBV2,.,TRBJ1-5,few,CASTRGFNQPQHF,TGTGCCAGCACTAGGGGTTTCAATCAGCCCCAGCATTTT
TRBV7-2,.,TRBJ2-3,few,CASRISYTDTQYF,TGTGCCAGCAGGATAAGCTACACAGATACGCAGTATTTT
TRBV4-3,.,TRBJ2-7,.,CASSQDRYSYEQYF,TGCGCCAGCAGCCAAGATCGCTACTCCTACGAGCAGTACTTC
TRBV23-1,TRBD1,TRBJ1-5,.,CASSQQGATEPQHF,TGCGCCAGCAGTCAACAGGGGGCGACGGAGCCCCAGCATTTT
TRBV6-5,.,TRBJ1-1,.,CASSYGPPGEAFF,TGTGCCAGCAGTTATGGCCCTCCTGGTGAAGCTTTCTTT
TRBV12-3/TRBV12-4,.,TRBJ1-5,.,CASSVRGGGHSNQPQHF,TGTGCCAGCAGTGTAAGGGGCGGAGGACATAGCAATCAGCCCCAGCATTTT
TRBV20-1,.,TRBJ1-1,.,CSAREPPNTEAFF,TGCAGTGCTAGAGAACCTCCGAACACTGAAGCTTTCTTT
TRBV20-1,.,TRBJ2-5,few,CSAPWTDEETQYF,TGCAGTGCTCCGTGGACAGACGAAGAGACCCAGTACTTC
TRBV13,.,TRBJ1-6,.,CASSPRGHNSPLHF,TGTGCCAGCAGCCCCCGGGGTCATAATTCACCCCTCCACTTT
TRBV7-9,TRBD1,TRBJ1-2,few,CASSTRDRPPVRVTYGYTF,TGTGCCAGCAGCACACGGGACAGGCCCCCGGTGAGGGTAACTTATGGCTACACCTTC
TRBV5-1,.,TRBJ2-7,few,CASSLAPGQDEQYF,TGCGCCAGCAGCTTGGCGCCAGGGCAGGACGAGCAGTACTTC
TRBV20-1,.,TRBJ2-2,.,CSASYATNTGELFF,TGCAGTGCTAGTTACGCCACGAACACCGGGGAGCTGTTTTTT
TRBV12-3/TRBV12-4,.,TRBJ2-7,few,CASSQAWRASYEQYF,TGTGCCAGCAGCCAGGCGTGGAGGGCAAGCTACGAGCAGTACTTC
TRBV12-3/TRBV12-4,.,TRBJ1-2,few,CASTGWGNYGYTF,TGTGCCAGCACCGGTTGGGGGAACTATGGCTACACCTTC
TRBV20-1,.,TRBJ1-2,.,CSASSDSNYGYTF,TGCAGTGCTAGTAGCGACAGTAACTATGGCTACACCTTC
TRBV12-3/TRBV12-4,.,TRBJ1-3,.,CASSFEASGNTIYF,TGTGCCAGCAGTTTTGAAGCCTCTGGAAACACCATATATTTT
TRBV29-1,.,TRBJ1-1,.,CSVVIRGDTEAFF,TGCAGCGTTGTAATTCGGGGGGACACTGAAGCTTTCTTT
TRBV5-6,.,TRBJ2-7,few,CASSLRGSGLSYEQYF,TGTGCCAGCAGCTTGAGGGGCAGTGGCCTCTCCTACGAGCAGTACTTC
TRBV5-6,.,TRBJ1-5,.,CASSLAGHFFQNQPQHF,TGTGCCAGCAGCTTGGCCGGGCATTTTTTCCAAAATCAGCCCCAGCATTTT
TRBV12-3/TRBV12-4,.,TRBJ2-1,few,CASSLIAASSYNEQFF,TGTGCCAGCAGTTTGATCGCAGCAAGCTCCTACAATGAGCAGTTCTTC
TRBV5-5,TRBD1,TRBJ1-2,.,CASSFDRVSDYGYTF,TGTGCCAGCAGCTTTGACAGGGTGAGCGACTATGGCTACACCTTC